This section outlines one T cell receptor (beta chain) sequence together with its context. The antigen is undetermined. The data were taken from a study of PD-1 blockade in classical Hodgkin lymphoma. On the study more broadly: Patients in the cohort were put on intravenous nivolumab, 3 mg/kg every 2 weeks.

Per germline, CDR1 MNHNS and CDR2 SASEGT. The CDR3 spans 17 residues. V lost 2 bases, J lost 6 bases, and 9 bases stayed unmatched. Study findings and constraints: CD4+ TCR diversity rose significantly by C4D1, and CD8+ TCR diversity did not. Complete responders' baseline diversity resembled that of newly diagnosed patients. The study reported lower baseline TCR diversity in newly diagnosed patients than in healthy donors.

Autologous stem cell transplantation was followed by relapse in every patient, and brentuximab vedotin exposure varied. Generated by immunoSEQ multiplex PCR, the TCRdb table keeps only in-frame clones and is missing some. This table holds roughly 70,000 clones, over 70% found once. The sample consisted of peripheral blood mononuclear cells (PBMCs), taken before the second cycle of nivolumab. The rearrangement links TRBV6-1 to TRBJ2-3; TRBD2 matches 12 bases. The source is a human donor with classical Hodgkin lymphoma. The CDR3 nucleotides read TGTGCCAGCAGTGAACATCCTAGCGGGAGGGCCGGGGATACGCAGTATTTT. As protein: CASSEHPSGRAGDTQYF.